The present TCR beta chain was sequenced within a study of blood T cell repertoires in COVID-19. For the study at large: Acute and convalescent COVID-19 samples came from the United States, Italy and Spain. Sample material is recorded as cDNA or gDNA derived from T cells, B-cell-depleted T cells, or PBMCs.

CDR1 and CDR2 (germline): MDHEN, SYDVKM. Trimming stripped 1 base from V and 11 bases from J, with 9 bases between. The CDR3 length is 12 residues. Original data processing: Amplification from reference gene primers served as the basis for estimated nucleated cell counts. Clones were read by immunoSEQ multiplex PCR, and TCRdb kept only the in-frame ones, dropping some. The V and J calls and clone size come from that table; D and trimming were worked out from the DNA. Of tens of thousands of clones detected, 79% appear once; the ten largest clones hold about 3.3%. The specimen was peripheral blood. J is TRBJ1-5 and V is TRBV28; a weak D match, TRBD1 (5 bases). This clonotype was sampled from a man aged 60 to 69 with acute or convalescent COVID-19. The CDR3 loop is CASSLFGGTQHF. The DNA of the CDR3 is TGTGCCAGCAGTTTATTCGGGGGGACCCAGCATTTT.